The 11 T cell receptor beta chains listed next were all sequenced from one sample in a study of T cell repertoires in cytomegalovirus infection (dated by TCRdb to the late 2010s). The sequencing machine was an Illumina HiSeq 1500. TCRdb itself trimmed the public reads at Q25 with fastp, ran MiXCR and retained productive beta chains. Rows are unified per CDR3 protein, each entry keeping the most common DNA and genes. The sample contains roughly 760,000 distinct CDR3 sequences, 35% of them found a single time. The ten largest clonotypes hold 2.8% of the sample. Source material: PBMCs. The receptor source for this set is a human donor in good health (CMV status not recorded). Some clones in this sample may be carry-over from other donors' samples.

This chain connects TRBV4-1 to TRBJ2-7; D is perhaps TRBD1 (6 bases). V lost 4 bases and J 4 bases, leaving 17 bases between the germline ends. The CDR3 extends over 15 amino acids. CDR1 and CDR2 (germline): MGHRA, YSYEKL. CDR3 residues: CASSLDSGASYEQYF. CDR3 in DNA: TGCGCCAGCAGCCTGGACAGTGGGGCGTCATACGAGCAGTACTTC.

This sequence joins TRBV20-1 and TRBJ1-5, with 11 bases fitting TRBD1. From germline, CDR1 is DFQATT and CDR2 SNEGSKA (reference sequence). This CDR3 is 17 amino acids long. Trimming cost V 6 bases and J 2 bases; bases outside gene matches: 12. The CDR3 is CSANPGQGGVGNQPQHF. The CDR3, as DNA: TGCAGTGCAAATCCGGGACAGGGGGGAGTTGGCAATCAGCCCCAGCATTTT.

This clonotype was observed a few times. The rearrangement joins TRBV11-3 to TRBJ2-1, with TRBD2 matching over 10 bases. V shed 5 bases, J shed 9 bases, and the junction held 13 bases outside the gene matches. The germline gives CDR1 SGHNT, CDR2 YENEEA. The CDR3 totals 16 residues. The CDR3 coding sequence is TGTGCCAGCAGCCCCCGTTCGGCTAGCGGGAGTACTGAGCAGTTCTTC. Translating it yields CASSPRSASGSTEQFF.

This clonotype was counted a few times. V is TRBV10-3 and J is TRBJ1-2; no reliable D call. Germline V gene data show CDR1 as ENHRY and CDR2 as SYGVKD. CDR3 size: 15 residues. Trimming removed 8 bases from V and 0 bases from J, with 16 bases in between. The CDR3 coding sequence is TGTGCCATCTCCCCTGGGGTCCTTACTAACTATGGCTACACCTTC. This gives the protein CAISPGVLTNYGYTF.

This clonotype was seen a few times. This chain's CDR3 is CASSIHSGSYEQYF. The CDR3, as DNA: TGTGCCAGTAGTATCCATAGCGGGAGCTACGAGCAGTACTTC. The rearrangement joins TRBV19 to TRBJ2-7; 9 bases are a match to TRBD2. Germline loops: CDR1 LNHDA, CDR2 SQIVND (reference sequence). The ends lost 3 bases at V and 3 bases at J; junction bases unmatched: 3. This CDR3 has 14 amino acids.

A single count supports this clonotype. The V call is TRBV7-6, the J call TRBJ2-7, with 9 bases lining up with TRBD1. Trimming took 1 base from V and 2 from J; bases not matched to a gene: 9. The CDR3 spans 17 residues. CDR1 and CDR2 from the germline V gene are SGHVS and FNYEAQ. The DNA for the CDR3 is TGTGCCAGCAGCTTAGAGACGGACAGGGGTTTTCCCTACGAGCAGTACTTC. Translating gives CASSLETDRGFPYEQYF.

The rearrangement uses TRBV7-2 and TRBJ1-1, with no clear D. V lost 5 bases, J lost 3 bases, and 7 bases lay in between. In germline, CDR1 is SGHTA, CDR2 FQGNSA. The CDR3 has 12 residues. CDR3 in amino acids: CASSHQYTEAFF. In DNA, the CDR3 is TGTGCCAGCAGCCACCAATACACTGAAGCTTTCTTT.

The CDR3 region is CASSPGGTTYNEQFF. CDR3 in DNA: TGTGCCAGCAGCCCCGGGGGGACAACCTACAATGAGCAGTTCTTC. V and J are TRBV7-9 and TRBJ2-1, with D possibly being TRBD2 (7 bases). Per the germline V gene, CDR1 is SEHNR and CDR2 is FQNEAQ (reference sequence). The CDR3 spans 15 residues. Trimming pared 5 bases from V and 2 bases from J, leaving 13 bases between.

J is TRBJ1-5 and V is TRBV12-3 or TRBV12-4; D is ambiguous. The ends were cut back, 4 bases at V and 4 bases at J, with 11 bases in the middle. CDR3 length equals 14 residues. The DNA of the CDR3 is TGTGCCAGCAGTTCCGCGGACCTTAATCAGCCCCAGCATTTT. Translation gives CASSSADLNQPQHF.

This rearrangement joins TRBV28 to TRBJ1-6; TRBD1 might be the D (6 bases). V was clipped by 3 bases and J by 8 bases, with 14 bases between them. CDR3 length: 15 amino acids. Germline CDR1 and CDR2: MDHEN and SYDVKM. CDR3 in DNA: TGTGCCAGCAGTTTCGCAGGGGTCAGTGATTCACCCCTCCACTTT. It encodes CASSFAGVSDSPLHF. The full variable domain, rest sourced from reference TRBV28 and TRBJ1-6, is DVKVTQSSRYLVKRTGEKVFLECVQDMDHENMFWYRQDPGLGLRLIYFSYDVKMKEKGDIPEGYSVSREKKERFSLILESASTNQTSMYLCASSFAGVSDSPLHFGNGTRLTVT.

Worth noting for this clonotype: Just one base apart from a much larger clone, this may be a read error. V gene TRBV7-2 combines with J gene TRBJ2-3, with 7 bases matching TRBD2. This CDR3 has 15 residues. In germline, CDR1 is SGHTA, CDR2 FQGNSA. This CDR3 reads CASSLPRREKNTRYF. DNA of the CDR3: TGTGCCAGCAGCTTACCCAGGCGGGAGAAGAATACGCGGTATTTT.